This TCR beta chain was found in a study of blood T cells in healthy people across ages. Using a J-beta primer mix together with a sample-barcoded 5' primer, a second PCR was run for roughly 6 to 12 cycles. Each cDNA molecule carried a tag from a template-switch adaptor that contained 12 random nucleotides. TCRdb itself ran the 5' RACE reads through MiXCR, one entry per CDR3 protein. Found here are some 1.1 million distinct CDR3 sequences, around two fifths of them singletons; the top ten hold around 14%. Extracted total RNA amounted to at least 5 micrograms for each sample. Germline V CDR1 and CDR2: DFQATT, SNEGSKA (reference sequence). This CDR3 spans 13 amino acids. V was pared by 1 base and J by 0 bases, with 5 bases between. With respect to this clonotype: Its antigen is as yet unknown.

Study-wide findings and caveats: Compared with aged donors, long-lived donors showed fewer expanded clones, suggesting selection. Unsorted PBMCs ruled out conclusive naive versus antigen-experienced comparison.

The clonotype comes from a man between 18 and 29 years old in good health. The V gene is TRBV20-1, the J gene TRBJ2-3; D is unresolved. Specimen: blood. This CDR3 reads CSARVRSTDTQYF. CDR3 nucleotide sequence: TGCAGTGCTAGAGTTAGAAGCACAGATACGCAGTATTTT.